This TCR beta chain was sequenced during a study of blood T cells in healthy people across ages. Across the study: Using template switching, researchers captured about one barcoded beta molecule for each two T cells. Whole-study findings and limits: Donors of long life had a larger count of naive CD4+ cells and greater diversity than aged donors.

PCR was performed a second time for about 7 to 12 cycles using a sample-barcoded 5' primer and a J-beta primer mix. A template-switch adaptor that had 12 random nucleotides put a tag on each cDNA molecule. TCRdb re-analysed the 5' RACE reads in MiXCR, keeping a single row per CDR3 protein. The sample yields 1.5 million to 2 million distinct CDR3 sequences, over 25% seen once. Comments on this clonotype: The antigen is undetermined.

Trimming took 3 bases from V and 8 from J, leaving 8 bases between them. The length of the CDR3 is 11 residues. Germline CDR1 is SGHDN and CDR2 is FVKESK. Isolation recovered at least 6 million PBMCs from every sample. The chain is built from TRBV14 and TRBJ2-7; D is ambiguous. The sequence was collected from a woman aged 25 to 45 in good health. Sequencing input: blood. CDR3 in amino acids: CASSHGLQQYF. Written as DNA, the CDR3 is TGTGCCAGCAGCCACGGGCTTCAGCAGTACTTC. Full variable domain (rest looked up from reference TRBV14 and TRBJ2-7): EAGVTQFPSHSVIEKGQTVTLRCDPISGHDNLYWYRRVMGKEIKFLLHFVKESKQDESGMPNNRFLAERTGGTYSTLKVQPAELEDSGVYFCASSHGLQQYFGPGTRLTVT.